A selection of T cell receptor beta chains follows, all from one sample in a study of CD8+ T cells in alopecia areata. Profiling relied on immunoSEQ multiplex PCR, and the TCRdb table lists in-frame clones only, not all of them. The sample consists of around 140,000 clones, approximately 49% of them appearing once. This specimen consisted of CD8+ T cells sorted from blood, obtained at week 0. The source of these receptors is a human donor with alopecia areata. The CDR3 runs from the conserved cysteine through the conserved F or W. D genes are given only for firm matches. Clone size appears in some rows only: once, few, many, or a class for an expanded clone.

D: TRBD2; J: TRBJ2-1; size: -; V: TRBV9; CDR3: CASSVASGTYNEQFF; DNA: TGTGCCAGCAGCGTAGCTAGCGGAACCTACAATGAGCAGTTCTTC
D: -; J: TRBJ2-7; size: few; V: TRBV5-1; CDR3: CASSSDSYEQYF; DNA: TGCGCCAGCAGCTCGGACTCCTACGAGCAGTACTTC
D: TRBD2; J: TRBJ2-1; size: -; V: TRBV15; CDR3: CATSRGPGLAGGPGNEQFF; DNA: TGTGCCACCAGCAGAGGCCCGGGACTAGCGGGGGGGCCGGGGAATGAGCAGTTCTTC
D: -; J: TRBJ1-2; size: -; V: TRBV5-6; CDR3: CASSSGEGPLMGGYTF; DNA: TGTGCCAGCAGCTCCGGAGAAGGACCCCTGATGGGAGGCTACACCTTC
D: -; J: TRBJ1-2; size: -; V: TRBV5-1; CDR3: CASSLVPEKDHGYTF; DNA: TGCGCCAGCAGCTTGGTTCCAGAGAAAGATCATGGCTACACCTTC
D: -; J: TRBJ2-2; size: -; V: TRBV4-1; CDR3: CASSLTRGTGELFF; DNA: TGCGCCAGCAGCCTAACCAGGGGAACCGGGGAGCTGTTTTTT
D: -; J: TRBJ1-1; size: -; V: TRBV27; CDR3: CASSLSPGLMNTEAFF; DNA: TGTGCCAGCAGTTTATCCCCGGGACTTATGAACACTGAAGCTTTCTTT
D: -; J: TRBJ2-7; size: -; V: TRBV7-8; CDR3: CASSPQGAGVTYEQYF; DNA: TGTGCCAGCAGCCCTCAGGGGGCGGGGGTGACCTACGAGCAGTACTTC
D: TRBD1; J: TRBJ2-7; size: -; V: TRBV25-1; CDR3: CASNTPGQGNEQYF; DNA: TGTGCCAGCAACACTCCGGGACAGGGGAACGAGCAGTACTTC
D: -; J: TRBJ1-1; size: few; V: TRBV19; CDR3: CASSLPGGPGGTEAFF; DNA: TGTGCCAGTAGTCTCCCCGGGGGTCCCGGGGGCACTGAAGCTTTCTTT
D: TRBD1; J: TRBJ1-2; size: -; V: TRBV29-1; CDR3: CSVEGDSNYGYTF; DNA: TGCAGCGTTGAGGGGGACAGCAACTATGGCTACACCTTC